Listed here are 31 T cell receptor beta chains from one sample, sequenced in a study of shared clonotypes between healthy human individuals. The repertoire was sequenced with immunoSEQ multiplex PCR; TCRdb's copy has only in-frame clones and lacks some. Seen here are 600,000 to 700,000 clones, about three quarters observed once, and the top ten hold around 1.8%. The sample comprised memory CD4+ T cells sorted from blood. Subset noted: CD45RA-negative fraction. The receptors originated from a woman aged 25 to 39 in good health.

This chain links TRBV7-9 with TRBJ1-4; 8 bases line up with TRBD1. The CDR3 length is 15 residues. The V segment lost 3 bases and the J segment 5 bases; nucleotides outside the gene matches: 5. The germline gives CDR1 SEHNR, CDR2 FQNEAQ (reference sequence). This CDR3 is CASSFSGGSNEKLFF. CDR3 nucleotide sequence: TGTGCCAGCAGCTTCTCAGGGGGCTCGAATGAAAAACTGTTTTTT.

This clone was found a few times. The rearrangement links TRBV5-1 to TRBJ2-2, with TRBD1 identical over 8 bases. The CDR3 extends over 17 amino acids. Germline trimming cut 0 bases from V and 3 bases from J; bases unmatched to any gene: 7. Per germline, CDR1 SGHRS and CDR2 YFSETQ. CDR3 nucleotide sequence: TGCGCCAGCAGCTTGGACCCGACAGGGGAGGACACCGGGGAGCTGTTTTTT. Its translation is CASSLDPTGEDTGELFF.

In DNA form, the CDR3 reads TGTGCCAGCAGTTCGTACAGGGGGAGCTCCTACAATGAGCAGTTCTTC. The encoded protein is CASSSYRGSSYNEQFF. The chain is built from TRBV28 and TRBJ2-1; 8 nucleotides match TRBD1. This CDR3 has 16 residues. The V gene's germline CDR1 is MDHEN and CDR2 SYDVKM. Trimming removed 4 bases from V and 0 bases from J; junction bases left unmatched: 5.

V gene TRBV28 combines with J gene TRBJ2-7; TRBD2 matches 7 bases. Germline trimming cut 3 bases from V and 5 bases from J; bases unmatched to any gene: 13. The CDR3 has 16 amino acids. Germline V gene data show CDR1 as MDHEN and CDR2 as SYDVKM. The DNA for the CDR3 is TGTGCCAGCAGTTTCGGCGGGAGTGGCTTGCGGGACGAGCAGTACTTC. Amino acid sequence: CASSFGGSGLRDEQYF. The whole variable domain, remainder taken from reference TRBV28 and TRBJ2-7, is DVKVTQSSRYLVKRTGEKVFLECVQDMDHENMFWYRQDPGLGLRLIYFSYDVKMKEKGDIPEGYSVSREKKERFSLILESASTNQTSMYLCASSFGGSGLRDEQYFGPGTRLTVT.

Only one count was recorded for this clone. This rearrangement joins TRBV18 to TRBJ2-4, with D possibly TRBD1 on 6 matching bases. The germline V and J ends were trimmed by 3 bases and 8 bases, with 17 bases remaining between them. Germline V gene data show CDR1 as KGHSH and CDR2 as LQKENI. The CDR3 contains 15 residues. DNA of the CDR3: TGTGCCAGCTCACCGGGGCTTCAGGGGAGAGACATTCAGTACTTC. Translating gives CASSPGLQGRDIQYF. The full variable domain, completed using reference TRBV18 and TRBJ2-4, is NAGVMQNPRHLVRRRGQEARLRCSPMKGHSHVYWYRQLPEEGLKFMVYLQKENIIDESGMPKERFSAEFPKEGPSILRIQQVVRGDSAAYFCASSPGLQGRDIQYFGAGTRLSVL.

This chain connects TRBV4-2 to TRBJ2-7, with TRBD2 identical over 10 bases. Germline lookup yields CDR1 LGHNA and CDR2 YNFKEQ. This CDR3 is 17 amino acids long. The junction had 10 bases not matched to a gene; V was cut back by 0 bases and J by 5 bases. CDR3 DNA: TGTGCCAGCAGCCAAGATCATCGAACTAGCGGGATCCACGAGCAGTACTTC. Residues: CASSQDHRTSGIHEQYF.

The genes are TRBV4-1 and TRBJ1-4; possible D gene TRBD1, 5 bases. V was shortened by 0 bases and J by 0 bases, with 11 bases between the two germline ends. Germline lookup yields CDR1 MGHRA and CDR2 YSYEKL. The CDR3 totals 17 residues. CDR3 DNA sequence: TGCGCCAGCAGCCAAGACAGGGCCGACGCAACTAATGAAAAACTGTTTTTT. It specifies CASSQDRADATNEKLFF.

The V call is TRBV29-1, the J call TRBJ2-1; 11 bases are a match to TRBD2. Germline CDR1 reads SQVTM; CDR2 reads ANQGSEA. The CDR3 length is 16 residues. Losses at the gene ends were 6 bases for V and 7 bases for J; bases not matched to a gene: 14. The CDR3 region has the DNA TGCAGCGTCCGACCCGTTAGCGGGAGGGCCGGTAATGAGCAGTTCTTC. As protein: CSVRPVSGRAGNEQFF.

The chain joins TRBV6-4 to TRBJ1-2; D not certain. Trimming pared 0 bases from V and 4 bases from J, leaving 9 bases between. Germline loops: CDR1 MRHNA, CDR2 SNTAGT. The CDR3 extends over 14 amino acids. Written as DNA, the CDR3 is TGTGCCAGCAGTGACTCGTGGAGGTCCTATGGCTACACCTTC. Residues: CASSDSWRSYGYTF.

This clone was counted once. The chain is built from TRBV6-1 and TRBJ1-4, with TRBD1 matching over 8 bases. V lost 5 bases, J lost 6 bases, and 5 bases stayed unmatched. The CDR3 length is 14 residues. From germline, CDR1 is MNHNS and CDR2 SASEGT. CDR3 nucleotides: TGTGCCAGCAGTAGCATGACAGGGGATGAAAAACTGTTTTTT. As protein: CASSSMTGDEKLFF.

This sequence joins TRBV7-9 and TRBJ1-2; D uncertain. The CDR3 loop spans 12 amino acids. Per the germline V gene, CDR1 is SEHNR and CDR2 is FQNEAQ (reference sequence). V lost 5 bases and J lost 5, with 9 bases in between. The chain's CDR3 is CASSPTEYGYTF. The CDR3 DNA reads TGTGCCAGCAGCCCCACGGAGTATGGCTACACCTTC.

The chain carries TRBV5-1 and TRBJ2-6, with a weak D call TRBD1 (5 bases). The CDR3 has 17 amino acids. V gave up 4 bases and J gave up 4 bases, with 18 bases separating them. CDR1 is SGHRS, CDR2 YFSETQ, per germline. The CDR3 protein is CASSRSERGTGANVLTF. The CDR3 DNA reads TGCGCCAGCAGCCGATCCGAAAGGGGCACCGGGGCCAACGTCCTGACTTTC.

This clone has ten or more counts. This chain uses TRBV27 with TRBJ2-2; either TRBD1 or TRBD2 may fit D (5 bases each). Per germline, CDR1 MNHEY and CDR2 SMNVEV (reference sequence). V was clipped by 8 bases and J by 0 bases, with 19 bases between them. The CDR3 sequence is 17 residues long. The CDR3 here is CASGTGILPANTGELFF. The CDR3 DNA follows: TGTGCCAGCGGGACCGGGATTTTACCCGCGAACACCGGGGAGCTGTTTTTT.

The J gene is TRBJ1-1, the V gene TRBV6-6; no firm D call. V dropped 4 bases and J dropped 9 bases, with 18 bases sitting between them. The CDR3 length is 14 residues. Per the germline V gene, CDR1 is MNHNY and CDR2 is SVGAGI (reference sequence). The CDR3 nucleotides are TGTGCCAGCAGTTCCAACGGAGGAGACGCGCAAGCTTTCTTT. The encoded protein is CASSSNGGDAQAFF.

In its sample, this clone was seen once. The rearrangement joins TRBV18 to TRBJ2-7; 7 nucleotides agree with TRBD1. CDR1 and CDR2 (germline): KGHSH, LQKENI. Trimming took 6 bases from V and 0 from J; bases not matched to a gene: 5. This CDR3 region has 14 residues. CDR3 region: CASSPGTDSYEQYF. DNA of the CDR3: TGTGCCAGCTCCCCCGGGACAGACTCCTACGAGCAGTACTTC.

The chain couples TRBV7-9 to TRBJ2-7; 10 positions match TRBD2. V trimming: 5 bases; J trimming: 0 bases; junction bases outside the gene matches: 7. This CDR3 has 16 residues. From germline, CDR1 is SEHNR and CDR2 FQNEAQ (reference sequence). CDR3: CASSLPAGGTSYEQYF. As DNA, the CDR3 is TGTGCCAGCAGCCTTCCAGCGGGAGGGACCTCCTACGAGCAGTACTTC.

About this clone: This could be a read error, since a much larger clone is one nucleotide away. The DNA of the CDR3 is TGTGCCAGCAGCTTAAGGACTAGCGGGAACTACGAGCAGTACTTC. Its translation is CASSLRTSGNYEQYF. V usage is TRBV7-2 and J usage is TRBJ2-7; 12 positions agree with TRBD2. The CDR3 totals 15 residues. With 2 bases clipped from V and 3 bases from J, the junction kept 2 bases outside the gene matches. Germline CDR1 reads SGHTA; CDR2 reads FQGNSA.

This clone has ten or more counts. V gene TRBV4-1 combines with J gene TRBJ2-6; D gene uncertain. This CDR3 has 17 residues. The V end was cut by 0 bases, the J end by 8 bases, with 17 bases between. Germline CDR1 is MGHRA and CDR2 is YSYEKL. CDR3: CASSQESRPIYPNVLTF. CDR3 nucleotide sequence: TGCGCCAGCAGCCAAGAATCCCGACCAATCTACCCCAACGTCCTGACTTTC.

The chain uses TRBV6-5 and TRBJ2-7, with D hard to call. This CDR3 is built from 13 residues. Germline V lookup: CDR1 MNHEY, CDR2 SVGAGI. Trimming removed 2 bases from V and 0 bases from J, with 5 bases in between. The CDR3 loop reads CASSYTVSYEQYF. The CDR3 DNA reads as TGTGCCAGCAGTTACACGGTCTCCTACGAGCAGTACTTC.

Here the CDR3 DNA reads TGCGCCAGCAGAAAAAGTACGACACAGGTACAGACCGGGGAGCTGTTTTTT. It encodes CASRKSTTQVQTGELFF. The chain carries TRBV4-1 and TRBJ2-2, with D possibly TRBD1 on 5 matching bases. The V and J ends lost 6 bases and 5 bases respectively, with 22 bases between them. The CDR3 totals 17 residues. CDR1 MGHRA and CDR2 YSYEKL come from the germline V gene.

About this clone itself: The identical CDR3 is also encoded by other nucleotide sequences in the sample. The J gene is TRBJ2-7, the V gene TRBV7-2; 12 nucleotides agree with TRBD2. V lost 4 bases, J lost 1 base, and 2 bases stayed unmatched. CDR1 and CDR2 from the germline V gene are SGHTA and FQGNSA. The CDR3 totals 15 residues. The CDR3, as DNA: TGTGCCAGCAGCTCCGGACTAGCGGGATCCTACGAGCAGTACTTC. It specifies CASSSGLAGSYEQYF. Variable domain in full (rest from reference TRBV7-2 and TRBJ2-7): GAGVSQSPSNKVTEKGKDVELRCDPISGHTALYWYRQSLGQGLEFLIYFQGNSAPDKSGLPSDRFSAERTGGSVSTLTIQRTQQEDSAVYLCASSSGLAGSYEQYFGPGTRLTVT.

The V and J genes are TRBV6-1 and TRBJ2-7; TRBD1 matches 8 bases. This CDR3 is built from 12 residues. V lost 4 bases and J lost 4; bases outside the gene matches: 0. CDR1 and CDR2 (germline): MNHNS, SASEGT. CDR3 coding DNA: TGTGCCAGCAGTGGGGACAGGTACGAGCAGTACTTC. It specifies CASSGDRYEQYF.

The chain is built from TRBV11-3 and TRBJ2-2; D uncertain. Trimming took off 2 bases at V and 0 bases at J, with 7 bases between the two ends. This CDR3 is 15 amino acids long. Germline V gene data show CDR1 as SGHNT and CDR2 as YENEEA. The DNA for the CDR3 is TGTGCCAGCAGCTTAACAAACGCGAACACCGGGGAGCTGTTTTTT. Amino acids: CASSLTNANTGELFF.

The rearrangement links TRBV5-4 to TRBJ1-4, with no clear D. The CDR3 totals 14 residues. V gave up 4 bases and J gave up 5 bases, with 12 bases separating them. Looked up from germline, CDR1 is SGHNT and CDR2 is YYREEE (reference sequence). The CDR3 DNA reads as TGTGCCAGCAGCCCGGGCCGGACGAATGAAAAACTGTTTTTT. Protein sequence: CASSPGRTNEKLFF.

This clone was seen repeatedly, ten times or more. The rearrangement uses TRBV30 and TRBJ1-2; D perhaps matches TRBD1 (5 bases). V was trimmed by 0 bases and J by 4 bases, leaving 9 bases between them. The germline V gene encodes CDR1 GTSNPN and CDR2 SVGIG (reference sequence). The CDR3 runs 13 residues. This CDR3 reads CAWSVGGGYGYTF. CDR3 nucleotides: TGTGCCTGGAGTGTTGGGGGAGGCTATGGCTACACCTTC.

This clone was detected once. This chain joins TRBV6-5 and TRBJ2-4; D remains unclear. CDR3 length: 15 amino acids. CDR1 and CDR2 (germline): MNHEY, SVGAGI. V lost 0 bases to trimming and J lost 0 bases, with 6 bases between them. The CDR3 DNA reads as TGTGCCAGCAGTTACTCGTCGGTAGCCAAAAACATTCAGTACTTC. Translating it yields CASSYSSVAKNIQYF.

This clone has at least ten counts. This chain uses TRBV5-3 with TRBJ1-4; tentatively, D is TRBD1 (6 bases). TRBV5-3 is noted as an ORF with a role that remains uncertain. V was pared by 0 bases and J by 5 bases, with 11 bases between. The CDR3 is 15 amino acids. This chain's CDR3 is CARSLDWTANEKLFF. CDR3 nucleotide sequence: TGTGCCAGAAGCTTGGATTGGACAGCGAATGAAAAACTGTTTTTT.

The rearrangement uses TRBV6-5 and TRBJ2-5; 7 bases are shared with TRBD1. V lost 4 bases, J lost 5 bases, and 10 bases stayed unmatched. Germline V gives CDR1 MNHEY, CDR2 SVGAGI. This CDR3 comprises 15 residues. DNA for the CDR3: TGTGCCAGCAGTTGGGGACGGACAGGCGGGGAGACCCAGTACTTC. It is translated as CASSWGRTGGETQYF.

CDR3 DNA: TGTGCCAGCAGTCCGGACTACTACGAGCAGTACTTC. Translating gives CASSPDYYEQYF. The chain has TRBV2 and TRBJ2-7; D is possibly TRBD2 (6 bases). This CDR3 has 12 amino acids. Trimming cost V 5 bases and J 3 bases, with 8 bases left between them. Germline loops: CDR1 SNHLY, CDR2 FYNNEI.

V is TRBV28 and J is TRBJ2-2; TRBD1 matches 8 bases. With 7 bases clipped from V and 4 bases from J, the junction kept 11 bases outside the gene matches. Looked up from germline, CDR1 is MDHEN and CDR2 is SYDVKM. This CDR3 contains 16 residues. This CDR3 is CASTNTQGAGTGELFF. CDR3 nucleotides: TGTGCCAGCACGAACACCCAGGGGGCGGGCACCGGGGAGCTGTTTTTT.

This clone appeared many times. This chain links TRBV28 with TRBJ1-5; possibly TRBD1 for D (6 bases). Between the trimmed V and J ends, which lost 2 bases and 4 bases, there was a span of 9 bases. Germline V lookup: CDR1 MDHEN, CDR2 SYDVKM. The CDR3 totals 14 residues. The CDR3 sequence: CASSLPQGNQPQHF. CDR3 DNA: TGTGCCAGCAGTTTACCTCAGGGGAATCAGCCCCAGCATTTT.